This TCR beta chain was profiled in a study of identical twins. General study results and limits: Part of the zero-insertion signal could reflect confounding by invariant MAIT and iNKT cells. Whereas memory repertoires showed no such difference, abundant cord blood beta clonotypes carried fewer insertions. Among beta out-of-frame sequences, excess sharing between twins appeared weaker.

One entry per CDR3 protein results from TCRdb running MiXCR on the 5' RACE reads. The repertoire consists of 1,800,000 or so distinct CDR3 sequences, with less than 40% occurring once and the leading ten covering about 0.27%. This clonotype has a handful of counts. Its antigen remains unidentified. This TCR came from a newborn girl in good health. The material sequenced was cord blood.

The CDR3 coding sequence is TGTGCCAGCAGCATTGGGACGCCCCGGGGCTCCTACGAGCAGTACTTC. It translates to CASSIGTPRGSYEQYF. The chain joins TRBV21-1 to TRBJ2-7; TRBD1 is the table's D call and was not checked against the DNA. TRBV21-1 represents a pseudogene. The CDR3 is made up of 16 amino acids.